This passage covers 18 T cell receptor beta chains from one sample sequenced in a study of blood T cell repertoires in COVID-19. The data were produced by immunoSEQ multiplex PCR, yet TCRdb's version contains in-frame clones alone and is incomplete. Altogether 180,000 or so clones are present, about 80% being singletons, with the ten largest covering 6.9%. The source material was peripheral blood. These TCRs come from a human donor with acute or convalescent COVID-19. The donor label of this sample is uncertain.

V gene TRBV5-1 combines with J gene TRBJ2-7; 9 bases match TRBD1. CDR1 and CDR2 from the germline V gene are SGHRS and YFSETQ. The CDR3 contains 14 residues. The ends lost 1 base at V and 5 bases at J; junction bases unmatched: 4. CDR3 residues: CASSLLGDRDEQYF. CDR3 DNA: TGCGCCAGCAGCTTGTTAGGGGACAGGGACGAGCAGTACTTC.

The DNA of the CDR3 is TGCGCCAGCAGCTTGGCACAGGGAGTCACTGAAGCTTTCTTT. It translates to CASSLAQGVTEAFF. The V gene is TRBV5-1, the J gene TRBJ1-1; D is perhaps TRBD1 (6 bases). Between the trimmed V and J ends, which lost 0 bases and 4 bases, there was a span of 10 bases. The germline V gene has CDR1 SGHRS and CDR2 YFSETQ. The CDR3 extends over 14 amino acids.

CDR3: CARSLGTDTRRNTIYF. The CDR3 nucleotides read TGTGCCAGAAGCTTGGGGACAGACACACGGAGAAACACCATATATTTT. This rearrangement joins TRBV5-3 to TRBJ1-3; a possible D gene is TRBD1 (6 bases). TRBV5-3 is known as an ORF, though its function is uncertain. This CDR3 has 16 amino acids. The V end lost 0 bases, the J end lost 5 bases, and 15 bases lay between the germline ends.

CDR3 sequence (DNA): TGTGCCAGCAGCTCGGGACTAGCGGGGCAGGGCACAGATACGCAGTATTTT. Its protein product is CASSSGLAGQGTDTQYF. The genes are TRBV5-4 and TRBJ2-3; 13 bases map to TRBD2. After removal of 3 bases from V and 1 base from J, the junction contained 5 bases not matched to a gene. Germline V gene lookup returns CDR1 SGHNT and CDR2 YYREEE (reference sequence). This CDR3 contains 17 residues.

This chain links TRBV7-9 with TRBJ1-1; a possible D gene is TRBD1 (5 bases). V lost 3 bases, J lost 0 bases, and 8 bases lay in between. This CDR3 region has 14 residues. Germline CDR1 reads SEHNR; CDR2 reads FQNEAQ (reference sequence). CDR3 nucleotide sequence: TGTGCCAGCAGCTTCGACAGATTGAACACTGAAGCTTTCTTT. Translating gives CASSFDRLNTEAFF. Full variable domain (missing parts from reference TRBV7-9 and TRBJ1-1): DTGVSQNPRHKITKRGQNVTFRCDPISEHNRLYWYRQTLGQGPEFLTYFQNEAQLEKSRLLSDRFSAERPKGSFSTLEIQRTEQGDSAMYLCASSFDRLNTEAFFGQGTRLTVV.

The chain uses TRBV3-1 (or the pseudogene TRBV3-2) and TRBJ2-5; a weak D match, TRBD2 (6 bases). V was trimmed by 1 base and J by 5 bases, leaving 11 bases between them. The CDR3 loop spans 14 amino acids. Germline V lookup: CDR1 LGHDT, CDR2 YNNKEL (reference sequence). The CDR3 nucleotides read TGTGCCAGCAGCCAAGGGACGGGGAGGGAGACCCAGTACTTC. Translated, it gives CASSQGTGRETQYF.

This chain uses TRBV9 with TRBJ1-2, with no clear D. The V gene's germline CDR1 is SGDLS and CDR2 YYNGEE. V lost 1 base, J lost 2 bases, and 9 bases lay in between. The CDR3 is 14 residues long. The CDR3 DNA reads TGTGCCAGCAGCGTACTTAGTTCCAACTATGGCTACACCTTC. Amino acid sequence: CASSVLSSNYGYTF.

The J gene is TRBJ2-3, the V gene TRBV6-2 or TRBV6-3; D not resolved. Germline CDR1 reads MNHEY; CDR2 reads SVGEGT. This CDR3 spans 17 amino acids. Deletions cut 0 bases from V and 6 bases from J, with 19 bases between. CDR3 loop: CASSYSSLAVGRDTQYF. The DNA for the CDR3 is TGTGCCAGCAGTTACTCGAGTCTCGCCGTGGGCCGGGATACGCAGTATTTT.

The chain employs TRBV7-3 and TRBJ2-2; TRBD1 aligns across 8 bases. The CDR3 runs 17 residues. From germline, CDR1 is SGHTA and CDR2 FQGTGA. With 1 base clipped from V and 4 bases from J, the junction kept 8 bases outside the gene matches. CDR3 DNA sequence: TGTGCCAGCAGCTTAATATCTGGGACAGGCCTCACCGGGGAGCTGTTTTTT. Translated, it gives CASSLISGTGLTGELFF.

This sequence joins TRBV6-1 and TRBJ1-5, with D perhaps matching TRBD1 (6 bases). Trimming stripped 2 bases from V and 6 bases from J, with 14 bases between. The CDR3 has 15 residues. CDR1 and CDR2 from the germline V gene are MNHNS and SASEGT. The CDR3 protein is CASSERGTPAQPQHF. The CDR3 nucleotides are TGTGCCAGCAGTGAAAGGGGGACCCCGGCTCAGCCCCAGCATTTT.

At least ten counts were recorded for this clone. The V and J genes are TRBV30 and TRBJ2-1; D remains unclear. CDR1 and CDR2 (germline): GTSNPN, SVGIG (reference sequence). This CDR3 region has 14 residues. V lost 0 bases, J lost 4 bases, and 10 bases lay in between. This CDR3 reads CAWSVAHRYNEQFF. The CDR3 DNA is TGTGCCTGGAGTGTGGCTCACAGATACAATGAGCAGTTCTTC. Together with reference TRBV30 and TRBJ2-1, the CDR3 gives the full variable domain: SQTIHQWPATLVQPVGSPLSLECTVEGTSNPNLYWYRQAAGRGLQLLFYSVGIGQISSEVPQNLSASRPQDRQFILSSKKLLLSDSGFYLCAWSVAHRYNEQFFGPGTRLTVL.

This clone was seen more than once but under ten times. The chain links TRBV27 to TRBJ2-1; 15 nucleotides line up with TRBD2. The CDR3 consists of 17 residues. Germline CDR1 MNHEY, CDR2 SMNVEV (reference sequence). Germline trimming cut 6 bases from V and 8 bases from J; bases unmatched to any gene: 11. The CDR3 DNA reads TGTGCCAGCAGACCCTTGCCCCGGACTAGCGGGAGGGATGAGCAGTTCTTC. As protein: CASRPLPRTSGRDEQFF.

This chain uses TRBV29-1 with TRBJ1-1; no reliable D call. The CDR3 runs to 12 residues. Between the trimmed V and J ends, which lost 7 bases and 1 base, there was a span of 10 bases. The germline gives CDR1 SQVTM, CDR2 ANQGSEA. The CDR3 DNA reads as TGCAGCGCCGAAAGAGCGAACACTGAAGCTTTCTTT. This sequence encodes CSAERANTEAFF.

V and J are TRBV25-1 and TRBJ2-2; D is perhaps TRBD1 (5 bases). The CDR3 is made up of 16 amino acids. Germline CDR1 reads MGHDK; CDR2 reads SYGVNS. V lost 3 bases and J 0 bases, leaving 11 bases between the germline ends. The CDR3 DNA reads as TGTGCCAGCAGTGACCCCTCGACAGCGAACACCGGGGAGCTGTTTTTT. Residues: CASSDPSTANTGELFF.

The chain is built from TRBV30 and TRBJ1-3, with D perhaps matching TRBD1 (5 bases). CDR3 length: 15 amino acids. V gave up 3 bases and J gave up 3 bases, with 15 bases separating them. Germline CDR1 and CDR2: GTSNPN and SVGIG (reference sequence). CDR3 loop: CAWSGRDSNGNTIYF. The CDR3 DNA sequence: TGTGCCTGGAGCGGAAGAGACAGTAATGGAAACACCATATATTTT.

The chain is built from TRBV6-5 and TRBJ2-7, with D tentatively TRBD2 (6 bases). The germline V and J ends were trimmed by 10 bases and 3 bases, with 19 bases remaining between them. Germline assignment: CDR1 MNHEY and CDR2 SVGAGI. The CDR3 is 14 residues long. The CDR3 is CANPSGLASYEQYF. In nucleotides, the CDR3 is TGTGCCAACCCGTCTGGGCTAGCGAGCTACGAGCAGTACTTC.

The table lists this clone with a count of one. The chain combines TRBV5-1 with TRBJ2-2; D is perhaps TRBD1 (6 bases). Trimming pared 0 bases from V and 8 bases from J, leaving 20 bases between. CDR3 length equals 17 residues. Germline V CDR1 and CDR2: SGHRS, YFSETQ. CDR3 sequence: CASSLAGQPDKEGELFF. The CDR3 nucleotides read TGCGCCAGCAGCTTGGCCGGACAGCCAGACAAGGAGGGGGAGCTGTTTTTT.

For this clone: In the same sample, other DNA sequences code for this CDR3. This chain links TRBV27 with TRBJ2-7; D may be TRBD2 (7 bases). Germline V lookup: CDR1 MNHEY, CDR2 SMNVEV (reference sequence). This CDR3 is 14 amino acids long. Between the trimmed V and J ends, which lost 4 bases and 4 bases, there was a span of 14 bases. The CDR3 loop is CASSSAGGPYEQYF. The CDR3 DNA reads TGTGCCAGCAGTTCGGCCGGGGGGCCGTACGAGCAGTACTTC.